This TCR beta chain was documented in a study of OX40 agonist ivuxolimab in advanced cancers. Study-wide context: The treatment was a fully human IgG2 OX40 agonist, ivuxolimab. Prior checkpoint blockade (anti-PD-1, anti-PD-L1 or anti-CTLA-4) was permitted; around 40% had it.

This clone was counted only a few times. Sequencing was performed with immunoSEQ multiplex PCR; in TCRdb, only in-frame clones are kept and a portion is missing. The data show 30,000 to 45,000 clones, 88% seen once. The source material was CD4+ or CD8+ T cells sorted from blood, sampled in a trial of the OX40 agonist ivuxolimab. The sequence derives from an adult with an advanced solid tumor such as melanoma, head and neck, liver or kidney cancer.

CDR3 in amino acids: CASSQDGRVNTEAFF. The CDR3 DNA is TGCGCCAGCAGCCAAGATGGCAGAGTGAACACTGAAGCTTTCTTT. The rearrangement uses TRBV4-1 and TRBJ1-1, with no clear D. There are 15 residues in the CDR3. Trimming took 0 bases from V and 0 from J, leaving 8 bases between them. The germline gives CDR1 MGHRA, CDR2 YSYEKL.